These 28 T cell receptor beta chains came from one sample sequenced in a study of T-cell reconstitution after alpha-beta-depleted transplantation in children. The library targeted TCRbeta and was prepared with unique molecular identifiers. Via MiXCR, TCRdb re-called the PCR reads, giving one row per CDR3 protein. The profile shows about 610,000 distinct CDR3 sequences, 8% to 11% of them singletons. Sequenced material: PBMCs from the stem cell graft donor, taken from the stem cell graft. The receptors come from a human donor who donated a stem cell graft to a child with acute myeloid leukemia.

This clonotype was detected many times. This chain uses TRBV6-5 with TRBJ2-7, with 7 bases matching TRBD2. This CDR3 is 16 amino acids long. Looked up from germline, CDR1 is MNHEY and CDR2 is SVGAGI. Trimming at V came to 8 bases and at J to 5 bases, leaving 18 bases not matched to a gene. The DNA of the CDR3 is TGTGCCAGCTCCTTGGTGGCTAGCGGAGGCCCCCACGAGCAGTACTTC. Translation: CASSLVASGGPHEQYF.

The rearrangement links TRBV20-1 to TRBJ2-7; D remains ambiguous. Germline CDR1 DFQATT, CDR2 SNEGSKA (reference sequence). This CDR3 region has 14 residues. The V and J ends lost 0 bases and 1 base respectively, with 10 bases between them. CDR3 protein: CSAREGEGSYEQYF. The CDR3 DNA reads TGCAGTGCTAGAGAAGGAGAAGGGTCCTACGAGCAGTACTTC.

This clonotype was detected only a few times. This sequence joins TRBV7-9 and TRBJ1-1; tentative D call: TRBD1 (6 bases). Trimming left V 5 bases short and J 5 bases short, with 18 bases between. The CDR3 has 15 amino acids. From germline, CDR1 is SEHNR and CDR2 FQNEAQ (reference sequence). CDR3 nucleotides: TGTGCCAGCAGCCTTCTAGGGGGGGCGGGAACTGAAGCTTTCTTT. This encodes CASSLLGGAGTEAFF.

The sample holds many counts of this clonotype. V usage is TRBV29-1 and J usage is TRBJ2-5; D is possibly TRBD1 (5 bases). V lost 5 bases to trimming and J lost 6 bases, with 10 bases between them. CDR1 and CDR2 (germline): SQVTM, ANQGSEA. The CDR3 spans 11 residues. The CDR3 protein is CSVQGSKTQYF. CDR3 in DNA: TGCAGCGTTCAGGGCAGTAAGACCCAGTACTTC.

In nucleotides, the CDR3 is TGCAGTGCTAGCGGGAGGGCGAACACCGGGGAGCTGTTTTTT. It translates to CSASGRANTGELFF. The V gene is TRBV20-1, the J gene TRBJ2-2; 8 bases line up with TRBD2. This CDR3 comprises 14 residues. J lost 0 bases, V lost 3 bases, and 0 bases had no gene match. Germline loops: CDR1 DFQATT, CDR2 SNEGSKA (reference sequence).

The rearrangement links TRBV27 to TRBJ1-5, with TRBD1 identical over 7 bases. CDR3 length: 14 amino acids. Unmatched junction bases numbered 2, after V lost 6 bases and J lost 0 bases. Germline V CDR1 and CDR2: MNHEY, SMNVEV (reference sequence). In nucleotides, the CDR3 is TGTGCCAGCAGAGGGACAGTTAGCAATCAGCCCCAGCATTTT. This sequence encodes CASRGTVSNQPQHF.

There are many counts of this clonotype. The chain is built from TRBV20-1 and TRBJ1-1; D gene uncertain. The germline V and J ends were trimmed by 5 bases and 4 bases, with 14 bases remaining between them. Germline assignment: CDR1 DFQATT and CDR2 SNEGSKA (reference sequence). The CDR3 contains 13 residues. The CDR3 DNA reads as TGCAGTGCTGTACCGGACGTGATCACTGAAGCTTTCTTT. As protein: CSAVPDVITEAFF.

This clonotype was counted many times. This chain connects TRBV5-1 to TRBJ1-1; D is ambiguous. In germline, CDR1 is SGHRS, CDR2 YFSETQ. The V and J ends lost 0 bases and 0 bases respectively, with 3 bases between them. The CDR3 loop spans 13 amino acids. The CDR3 DNA follows: TGCGCCAGCAGCTTGGCGGTGAACACTGAAGCTTTCTTT. This encodes CASSLAVNTEAFF.

This clonotype was seen only a few times. The CDR3 DNA follows: TGCGCCAGCAGCGGGGACTTGGCCTACAATGAGCAGTTCTTC. Translation: CASSGDLAYNEQFF. The chain links TRBV5-1 to TRBJ2-1; TRBD2 might be the D (6 bases). V shed 4 bases and J shed 2 bases, with 10 bases lying between them. Looked up from germline, CDR1 is SGHRS and CDR2 is YFSETQ. This CDR3 is built from 14 residues.

In its sample, this clonotype was seen a few times. V and J are TRBV12-3 or TRBV12-4 and TRBJ1-2, with 7 nucleotides matching TRBD1. The CDR3 extends over 16 amino acids. V was clipped by 3 bases and J by 9 bases; unmatched bases: 16. CDR3 coding DNA: TGTGCCAGCAGTTTTCCAGGGGGAAGAGGGGGCTCCAGCTACACCTTC. It encodes CASSFPGGRGGSSYTF.

This clonotype was seen more than once but under ten times. This chain links TRBV20-1 with TRBJ1-2; TRBD1 might be the D (5 bases). CDR3 length equals 15 residues. Trimming removed 1 base from V and 4 bases from J, with 16 bases in between. CDR1 is DFQATT, CDR2 SNEGSKA, per germline (reference sequence). CDR3 in amino acids: CSARGRVEGFYGYTF. The CDR3 DNA sequence: TGCAGTGCTAGAGGTCGGGTTGAGGGGTTCTATGGCTACACCTTC.

At least ten counts were recorded for this clonotype. The genes are TRBV7-9 and TRBJ2-1; unclear D gene. Germline CDR1 is SEHNR and CDR2 is FQNEAQ (reference sequence). Trimming stripped 0 bases from V and 6 bases from J, with 15 bases between. The length of the CDR3 is 16 residues. In nucleotides, the CDR3 is TGTGCCAGCAGCTTAGCGTGGACCCGGATCGGCAATGAGCAGTTCTTC. Translating it yields CASSLAWTRIGNEQFF.

There are many counts of this clonotype. The chain couples TRBV9 to TRBJ1-1; tentative D call: TRBD1 (6 bases). Germline V gene lookup returns CDR1 SGDLS and CDR2 YYNGEE. Trimming pared 3 bases from V and 1 base from J, leaving 16 bases between. This CDR3 has 16 residues. CDR3 protein: CASSGYRAGANTEAFF. In DNA form, the CDR3 reads TGTGCCAGCAGCGGTTACAGGGCAGGGGCGAACACTGAAGCTTTCTTT.

The chain recombines TRBV4-3 with TRBJ2-1; tentative D call: TRBD2 (6 bases). Trimming removed 0 bases at V and 7 bases at J, with 13 bases between. Germline CDR1 and CDR2: LGHNA and YSLEER. The CDR3 has 15 residues. In nucleotides, the CDR3 is TGCGCCAGCAGCCAAGAGGTGGGAGGTGGAAATGAGCAGTTCTTC. Translated, it gives CASSQEVGGGNEQFF.

The chain carries TRBV5-5 and TRBJ1-4; D gene unclear. V lost 5 bases to trimming and J lost 4 bases, with 15 bases between them. From germline, CDR1 is SGHKS and CDR2 YYEKEE (reference sequence). There are 15 residues in the CDR3. The CDR3: CASSFQASRNEKLFF. The CDR3 DNA reads TGTGCCAGCAGTTTTCAGGCCTCCCGTAATGAAAAACTGTTTTTT.

This rearrangement joins TRBV6-5 to TRBJ2-2, with unresolved D. Trimming pared 0 bases from V and 6 bases from J, leaving 11 bases between. This CDR3 is 15 amino acids long. Germline assignment: CDR1 MNHEY and CDR2 SVGAGI. The CDR3 region has the DNA TGTGCCAGCAGTTACTCGATACGGTTAGCCGGGGAGCTGTTTTTT. It is translated as CASSYSIRLAGELFF.

There are a few counts of this clonotype. The V and J genes are TRBV12-3 or TRBV12-4 and TRBJ2-5, with 13 bases matching TRBD2. The V segment lost 6 bases and the J segment 4 bases; nucleotides outside the gene matches: 5. The CDR3 totals 15 residues. The DNA of the CDR3 is TGTGCCAGCAGCCTGAGGACTAGCGGGAGAGAGACCCAGTACTTC. This gives the protein CASSLRTSGRETQYF.

The chain uses TRBV19 and TRBJ2-1; 7 bases match TRBD2. With V trimmed by 3 bases and J by 2 bases, 10 bases remained unmatched. The germline V gene encodes CDR1 LNHDA and CDR2 SQIVND (reference sequence). The CDR3 sequence is 17 residues long. The DNA of the CDR3 is TGTGCCAGTAGTATCCGACCGCCCGGACTAGCCTACAATGAGCAGTTCTTC. Translated, it gives CASSIRPPGLAYNEQFF. Looking up the rest from reference TRBV19 and TRBJ2-1 gives the full variable domain: DGGITQSPKYLFRKEGQNVTLSCEQNLNHDAMYWYRQDPGQGLRLIYYSQIVNDFQKGDIAEGYSVSREKKESFPLTVTSAQKNPTAFYLCASSIRPPGLAYNEQFFGPGTRLTVL.

Ten or more counts support this clonotype. V is TRBV11-2 and J is TRBJ2-1; D gene uncertain. The CDR3 is made up of 14 amino acids. The germline CDR1 and CDR2 sequences are SGHAT and FQNNGV. Trimming left V 1 base short and J 6 bases short, with 10 bases between. CDR3 DNA sequence: TGTGCCAGCAGCTTAGTGACCAGGACCAATGAGCAGTTCTTC. The encoded protein is CASSLVTRTNEQFF.

This clonotype turned up a few times. CDR3 sequence reads: CASSYTSGRAANEQFF. The CDR3 coding sequence is TGTGCCAGCAGCTATACTAGCGGGAGGGCCGCAAATGAGCAGTTCTTC. The V gene is TRBV7-2, the J gene TRBJ2-1, with 13 bases matching TRBD2. V shed 4 bases and J 7 bases; nucleotides not matched to a gene: 7. The CDR3 runs 16 residues. CDR1 is SGHTA, CDR2 FQGNSA, per germline.

V is TRBV6-1 and J is TRBJ2-7, with D tentatively TRBD1 or TRBD2 (5 bases each). CDR1 MNHNS and CDR2 SASEGT come from the germline V gene. There are 13 residues in the CDR3. V was clipped by 7 bases and J by 5 bases, with 15 bases between them. DNA of the CDR3: TGTGCCAGCACCGCGGGTGGGGCGGACGAGCAGTACTTC. This codes for CASTAGGADEQYF.

This clonotype has just a few counts. V is TRBV12-3 or TRBV12-4 and J is TRBJ2-7, with TRBD1 matching 7 bases. The CDR3 spans 14 residues. The junction had 7 bases not matched to a gene; V was cut back by 6 bases and J by 2 bases. The chain's CDR3 is CASSMDRKTYEQYF. CDR3 nucleotide sequence: TGTGCCAGCAGCATGGACAGGAAAACCTACGAGCAGTACTTC.

This clonotype showed up many times. The chain recombines TRBV29-1 with TRBJ1-1, with D possibly TRBD1 on 5 matching bases. The CDR3 is made up of 12 amino acids. With 4 bases removed from V and 3 bases from J, the gap between germline ends came to 9 bases. The germline V gene encodes CDR1 SQVTM and CDR2 ANQGSEA. The CDR3 is CSVAPGDTEAFF. CDR3 nucleotides: TGCAGCGTTGCCCCGGGGGACACTGAAGCTTTCTTT.

This clonotype was seen more than once but under ten times. The V gene is TRBV3-1, the J gene TRBJ2-7; D may be TRBD2 (5 bases). Germline V CDR1 and CDR2: LGHDT, YNNKEL (reference sequence). CDR3 size: 15 residues. Trimming shortened V by 5 bases and J by 7 bases, and 21 bases separated the two germline ends. The chain's CDR3 is CASSSHGVLSGEQYF. Written as DNA, the CDR3 is TGTGCCAGCAGCTCCCATGGGGTCCTGTCGGGGGAGCAGTACTTC.

This clonotype has only a few counts. The J gene is TRBJ1-1, the V gene TRBV12-3 or TRBV12-4, with a weak D call TRBD1 (5 bases). The CDR3 contains 15 residues. V lost 3 bases and J lost 4, with 15 bases in between. The CDR3, as DNA: TGTGCCAGCAGTTTCGATGGGCAGGGAAGCACTGAAGCTTTCTTT. Its protein is CASSFDGQGSTEAFF.

The J gene is TRBJ2-7, the V gene TRBV29-1; a weak D match, TRBD1 (5 bases). CDR3 length: 16 amino acids. The V end lost 4 bases, the J end lost 2 bases, and 21 bases lay between the germline ends. Germline CDR1 is SQVTM and CDR2 is ANQGSEA. CDR3 in DNA: TGCAGCGTTGTCGGCCTGCTGGGGCGGTGGGCCTACGAGCAGTACTTC. Amino acids: CSVVGLLGRWAYEQYF.

This clonotype was observed at least ten times. This rearrangement joins TRBV20-1 to TRBJ1-1; 9 nucleotides match TRBD1. Germline CDR1 DFQATT, CDR2 SNEGSKA (reference sequence). The CDR3 contains 13 residues. V shed 5 bases and J 5 bases; nucleotides not matched to a gene: 6. The CDR3 nucleotides read TGCAGTGCTCCCGGGACAGGGCGAACTGAAGCTTTCTTT. Its translation: CSAPGTGRTEAFF.

This clonotype was detected only a few times. The chain joins TRBV21-1 to TRBJ2-1; the tabulated D call, TRBD1, remains unverified against the DNA. TRBV21-1 is given as a pseudogene. The CDR3 loop spans 18 amino acids. CDR3 amino acids: CASRSRRVSASSYNEQFF. The CDR3 DNA sequence: TGTGCCAGCAGGTCGCGCCGCGTCAGCGCAAGCTCCTACAATGAGCAGTTCTTC.